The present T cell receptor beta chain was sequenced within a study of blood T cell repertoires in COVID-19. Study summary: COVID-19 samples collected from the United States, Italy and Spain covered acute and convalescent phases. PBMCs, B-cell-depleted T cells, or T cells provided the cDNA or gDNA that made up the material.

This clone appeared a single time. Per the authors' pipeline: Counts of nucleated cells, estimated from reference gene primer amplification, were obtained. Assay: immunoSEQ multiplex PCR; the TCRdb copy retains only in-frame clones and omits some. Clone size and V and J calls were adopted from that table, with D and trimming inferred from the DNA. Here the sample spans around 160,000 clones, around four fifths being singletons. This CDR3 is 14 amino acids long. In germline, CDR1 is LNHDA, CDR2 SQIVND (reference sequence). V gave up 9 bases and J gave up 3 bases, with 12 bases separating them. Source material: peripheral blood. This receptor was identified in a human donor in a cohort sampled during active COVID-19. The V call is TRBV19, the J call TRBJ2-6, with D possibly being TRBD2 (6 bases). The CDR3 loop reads CARHGGVGANVLTF. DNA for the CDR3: TGTGCCAGGCACGGCGGGGTTGGGGCCAACGTCCTGACTTTC.